What follows are 8 T cell receptor beta chains derived from one specimen sequenced in a study of type 1 regulatory T cells. TCRdb passed the reads through MiXCR, listing each CDR3 protein once. The sample carries more than 60,000 distinct CDR3 sequences, 49% recorded once. These receptors are not linked to any known antigen. Specimen: cultured non-Tr1 T cells, either the whole culture or a sorted T cell fraction (not recorded which). The receptors were sampled from a human donor in good health.

The chain employs TRBV5-6 and TRBJ1-2, with D maybe TRBD1 (5 bases). V gave up 3 bases and J gave up 2 bases, with 14 bases separating them. Germline CDR1 is SGHDT and CDR2 is YYEEEE. This CDR3 has 15 amino acids. CDR3 residues: CASSSWDGGNYGYTF. CDR3 DNA sequence: TGTGCCAGCAGCTCATGGGACGGAGGGAACTATGGCTACACCTTC.

With respect to this clonotype: A much larger clone is a single base away; this may be a read error. The chain uses TRBV7-2 and TRBJ1-2; D is uncertain. Germline assignment: CDR1 SGHTA and CDR2 FQGNSA. The CDR3 has 12 amino acids. The CDR3 loop reads CASSLSVIRPHF. The DNA of the CDR3 is TGTGCCAGCAGCTTATCAGTTATCAGGCCCCACTTC.

CDR3 amino acids: CSADRGRNEQFF. CDR3 nucleotides: TGCAGCGCTGACAGGGGGCGGAATGAGCAGTTCTTC. The V call is TRBV29-1, the J call TRBJ2-1; 10 bases are a match to TRBD1. The CDR3 consists of 12 residues. Germline V gene data show CDR1 as SQVTM and CDR2 as ANQGSEA. With V trimmed by 7 bases and J by 7 bases, 4 bases remained unmatched.

The chain employs TRBV18 and TRBJ2-3; unclear D gene. Trimming cost V 2 bases and J 2 bases, with 8 bases left between them. CDR3 size: 14 residues. The V gene's germline CDR1 is KGHSH and CDR2 LQKENI. The chain's CDR3 is CASSPTANTDTQYF. As DNA, the CDR3 is TGTGCCAGCTCACCAACGGCGAACACAGATACGCAGTATTTT.

The chain uses TRBV2 and TRBJ1-4; maybe TRBD1 (5 bases). There are 12 residues in the CDR3. CDR1 and CDR2 from the germline V gene are SNHLY and FYNNEI. V dropped 8 bases and J dropped 8 bases, with 12 bases sitting between them. CDR3 loop: CASGREREKLFF. DNA for the CDR3: TGTGCCAGCGGCAGGGAACGCGAAAAACTGTTTTTT.

This clonotype was detected only a few times. J is TRBJ2-7 and V is TRBV3-1; D remains unclear. The length of the CDR3 is 13 residues. Germline V CDR1 and CDR2: LGHDT, YNNKEL (reference sequence). V shed 4 bases and J shed 3 bases, with 10 bases lying between them. The DNA of the CDR3 is TGTGCCAGCAGCCGGTTGGGTGTCTACGAGCAGTACTTC. Translated: CASSRLGVYEQYF.

V gene TRBV20-1 combines with J gene TRBJ1-1, with D unresolved. The CDR3 is made up of 13 amino acids. Germline V gives CDR1 DFQATT, CDR2 SNEGSKA (reference sequence). V lost 0 bases, J lost 8 bases, and 13 bases lay in between. CDR3 loop: CSARDRVELEAFF. CDR3 nucleotides: TGCAGTGCTAGAGATAGGGTTGAGTTAGAAGCTTTCTTT.

V and J are TRBV6-2 or TRBV6-3 and TRBJ2-7, with 7 bases lining up with TRBD2. Looked up from germline, CDR1 is MNHEY and CDR2 is SVGEGT. The CDR3 runs 16 residues. Trimming cost V 6 bases and J 2 bases; bases outside gene matches: 13. As DNA, the CDR3 is TGTGCCAGCAGGACCACCTCGGCGGGGGTCCCCTACGAGCAGTACTTC. As protein: CASRTTSAGVPYEQYF.